The clone carrying this T cell receptor beta chain was picked up a small number of times. What it binds is unknown. This table comes from immunoSEQ multiplex PCR, and its TCRdb copy is limited to in-frame clones, with some not included. Here the sample spans under 95,000 clones, 80% being singletons. This sample is part of a study of T cells in localized non-small cell lung cancer. Study outcomes and limitations: Exceeding tumor, uninvolved adjacent lung had the highest T cell clonality. Longer survival (overall) was linked to higher T cell density in blood. Appearing in adjacent lung were a median 57 of the top 100 tumor clones.

CDR3 length: 13 amino acids. In germline, CDR1 is SGHTA, CDR2 FQGNSA. Trimming left V 1 base short and J 8 bases short, with 9 bases between. The receptor was derived from a female donor older than 55 with stage I lung adenocarcinoma. This rearrangement joins TRBV7-2 to TRBJ1-5, with D perhaps TRBD1 (5 bases). This material consisted of peripheral blood, taken before any cancer treatment. The CDR3 DNA follows: TGTGCCAGCAGCTTAGTTTCGGGGGAGCCCCAGCATTTT. Protein sequence: CASSLVSGEPQHF. The full variable domain, in which reference TRBV7-2 and TRBJ1-5 provide the parts outside the CDR3, is GAGVSQSPSNKVTEKGKDVELRCDPISGHTALYWYRQSLGQGLEFLIYFQGNSAPDKSGLPSDRFSAERTGGSVSTLTIQRTQQEDSAVYLCASSLVSGEPQHFGDGTRLSIL.